This T cell receptor (beta chain) was recorded in a study of blood T cell repertoires in COVID-19. Whole-study context: Samples taken during acute and convalescent COVID-19 were collected in the United States, Italy and Spain. From T cells, B-cell-depleted T cells, or PBMCs came the material, which was cDNA or gDNA.

Methods used by the authors: For nucleated cells, counts were estimated from reference gene primer amplification. Profiling relied on immunoSEQ multiplex PCR, and the TCRdb table lists in-frame clones only, not all of them. The D gene and trimming were derived from the DNA, and the V and J assignments and clone size from that table. This repertoire shows over 200,000 clones, around 85% found once; its top ten account for around 4.7%. The CDR3 loop spans 15 amino acids. V was pared by 4 bases and J by 3 bases, with 7 bases of the junction left unmatched. Germline values: CDR1 MNHEY, CDR2 SVGAGI. The material sequenced was peripheral blood. This rearrangement joins TRBV6-5 to TRBJ2-7; TRBD2 matches at 9 bases. This receptor was identified in a human donor in a cohort sampled during active COVID-19. The CDR3 region has the DNA TGTGCCAGCAGTTCTTATAGCGGGAGTAACTACGAGCAGTACTTC. This encodes CASSSYSGSNYEQYF.